A selection of T cell receptor beta chains follows, all from one sample in a study of blood T cell repertoires in COVID-19. Sequencing used immunoSEQ multiplex PCR; TCRdb keeps in-frame clones, though not all of them. Here the sample spans fewer than 300,000 clones, more than 85% being singletons. The sequencing sample was made of peripheral blood. The receptors were sampled from a person in their late teens or twenties with COVID-19, enrolled during active disease. The CDR3 runs from the conserved cysteine through the conserved F or W.

V: TRBV2
J: TRBJ2-7
CDR3: CASSEITAGGDEQYF

V: TRBV5-1
J: TRBJ1-4
CDR3: CASSITGGDEKLFF

V: TRBV5-6
J: TRBJ1-1
CDR3: CASSFGSGAENTEAFF

V: TRBV7-7
J: TRBJ2-5
CDR3: CASSLAGAGEETQYF

V: TRBV5-6
J: TRBJ2-5
CDR3: CASSLVAQGETQYF

V: TRBV9
J: TRBJ2-2
CDR3: CASSVEGSGELFF

V: TRBV2
J: TRBJ2-7
CDR3: CASTPLSSSYEQYF

V: TRBV5-1
J: TRBJ2-3
CDR3: CASSRPDRGPDTQYF

V: TRBV19
J: TRBJ2-5
CDR3: CASSLQAHVQETQYF

V: TRBV7-2
J: TRBJ1-2
CDR3: CASSFTSFYGYTF

V: TRBV2
J: TRBJ2-1
CDR3: CASGAGGPYNEQFF

V: TRBV5-6
J: TRBJ2-1
CDR3: CASSKTGAAYNEQFF

V: TRBV2
J: TRBJ2-7
CDR3: CASNALTWDTPYEQYF

V: TRBV2
J: TRBJ1-1
CDR3: CASSPRTGGNTEAFF

V: TRBV6-6
J: TRBJ1-5
CDR3: CASSPRGQDNQPQHF

V: TRBV2
J: TRBJ1-2
CDR3: CASVGGQNYGYTF

V: TRBV7-2
J: TRBJ2-2
CDR3: CASRKAVREHGELFF

V: TRBV29-1
J: TRBJ2-5
CDR3: CSVTLQETQYF

V: TRBV19
J: TRBJ2-7
CDR3: CASSQGTAYEQYF

V: TRBV5-1
J: TRBJ2-2
CDR3: CASSYPKGLAGGELFF

V: TRBV2
J: TRBJ1-2
CDR3: CASSEATGSNYGYTF

V: TRBV3-1/TRBV3-2
J: TRBJ1-3
CDR3: CASSQWDRIRWRTAGNTIYF

V: TRBV7-2
J: TRBJ1-5
CDR3: CASSPGDRYSNQPQHF

V: TRBV6-5
J: TRBJ1-1
CDR3: CASSLTGITEAFF

V: TRBV19
J: TRBJ2-1
CDR3: CASSIEVSGSFNEQFF

V: TRBV15
J: TRBJ2-3
CDR3: CATSREGLGLGTDTQYF

V: TRBV14
J: TRBJ2-1
CDR3: CASSQAVGRPKQGEDPEQFF

V: TRBV29-1
J: TRBJ1-1
CDR3: CSVVLIRTGLTEAFF

V: TRBV27
J: TRBJ2-3
CDR3: CASSYLSGGTDTQYF

V: TRBV7-2
J: TRBJ1-3
CDR3: CASSLVSSGNTIYF

V: TRBV24-1
J: TRBJ2-1
CDR3: CATSTTSGAYNEQFF

V: TRBV7-2
J: TRBJ1-1
CDR3: CASSLGATEAFF

V: TRBV29-1
J: TRBJ2-1
CDR3: CSVERQGGSNEQFF

V: TRBV7-9
J: TRBJ1-2
CDR3: CASSVKAGDGYTF

V: TRBV3-1/TRBV3-2
J: TRBJ1-2
CDR3: CASSQERGNYGYTF

V: TRBV7-9
J: TRBJ2-7
CDR3: CASSPSGSSSYEQYF

V: TRBV11-2
J: TRBJ1-6
CDR3: CASSAAGTGSSYNSPLHF

V: TRBV5-5
J: TRBJ2-3
CDR3: CASSLLGRTAGGPSADTQYF

V: TRBV10-3
J: TRBJ2-7
CDR3: CAASGQGLYEQYF

V: TRBV29-1
J: TRBJ2-5
CDR3: CSVETGYGGSQYF

V: TRBV12-1
J: TRBJ2-1
CDR3: CASSFRAGGPYNEQFF

V: TRBV4-1
J: TRBJ1-5
CDR3: CASSPTGGYNQPQHF

V: TRBV28
J: TRBJ2-7
CDR3: CASSFGGQGAPYEQYF

V: TRBV25-1
J: TRBJ2-7
CDR3: CASSESVSEQGVYYEQYF

V: TRBV29-1
J: TRBJ2-5
CDR3: CSVEVGRRQETQYF